The 6 T cell receptor beta chains given below trace back to one sample, sequenced in a study of esophageal squamous cell carcinoma under preoperative chemotherapy. Time point meaning: before preoperative PTX-NDP chemotherapy. Using its own MiXCR run on the PCR reads, TCRdb lists one record per CDR3 protein. This sample has about 30,000 distinct CDR3 sequences; less than 55% occur once, and the top ten carry roughly 12%. This sample was gathered from a patient given preoperative chemotherapy. The receptors shown here come from a human donor with esophageal squamous cell carcinoma. The donor label of this sample is uncertain.

On this clonotype itself: At one boundary the junction diverges from the germline segment, which might be a read error. The chain is built from TRBV7-2 and TRBJ2-4, with D perhaps matching TRBD1 or TRBD2 (6 bases each). Judging by the DNA end, TRBJ2-5 fits better; the J call may be wrong. The CDR3 has 16 amino acids. Germline CDR1 SGHTA, CDR2 FQGNSA. The CDR3 here is CASSVAGGGAKETQYF. Written as DNA, the CDR3 is TGTGCCAGCAGCGTAGCCGGGGGCGGGGCCAAAGAGACCCAGTACTTC.

The chain uses TRBV5-8 and TRBJ2-1, with a weak D call TRBD1 (5 bases). CDR1 and CDR2 from the germline V gene are SGHTS and YDEGEE. This CDR3 spans 14 amino acids. V was pared by 0 bases and J by 1 base, with 5 bases between. The CDR3: CASSLGQSYNEQFF. The CDR3 DNA is TGTGCCAGCAGCTTGGGACAGTCCTACAATGAGCAGTTCTTC.

The CDR3 region has the DNA TGTGCCAGCTCACCCCAACTCGACCAAGAGACCCAGTACTTC. It codes for CASSPQLDQETQYF. V is TRBV18 and J is TRBJ2-5; D gene ambiguous. CDR3 length equals 14 residues. V was cut by 3 bases and J by 0 bases, with 8 bases left in between. Germline CDR1 and CDR2: KGHSH and LQKENI.

The CDR3 is CASSAPPSTDTQYF. In nucleotides, the CDR3 is TGTGCCAGCAGCGCCCCCCCTAGCACAGATACGCAGTATTTT. The chain combines TRBV27 with TRBJ2-3; D is unclear. CDR3 length: 14 amino acids. Germline V gene sequence: CDR1 MNHEY, CDR2 SMNVEV (reference sequence). Trimming pared 6 bases from V and 0 bases from J, leaving 10 bases between.

In its sample, this clonotype was seen once. The chain carries TRBV7-9 and TRBJ2-1; D is undetermined. This CDR3 is 11 amino acids long. The V end was cut by 3 bases, the J end by 13 bases, with 10 bases between. Germline V gene sequence: CDR1 SEHNR, CDR2 FQNEAQ (reference sequence). This CDR3 is CASSFKETQFF. CDR3 bases: TGTGCCAGCAGCTTTAAAGAGACCCAGTTCTTC.

In its sample, this clonotype was seen many times. The V gene is TRBV24-1, the J gene TRBJ2-3; possibly TRBD2 for D (5 bases). The CDR3 is 16 residues long. Trimming removed 1 base from V and 0 bases from J, with 10 bases in between. In germline, CDR1 is KGHDR, CDR2 SFDVKD. The CDR3 sequence: CATSDLGGSSTDTQYF. The CDR3 nucleotides read TGTGCCACCAGTGATTTAGGAGGATCTAGCACAGATACGCAGTATTTT.